This record concerns one T cell receptor (beta chain) sequence. TCRdb keeps only in-frame clones here, not all; method: immunoSEQ multiplex PCR. The data contain about 130,000 clones, around 85% of them singletons. J gave up 3 bases and V 5 bases, and 4 bases lay outside the gene matches. The CDR3 is 14 residues long. CDR1 is SGHAT, CDR2 FQNNGV, per germline. This sample is part of a study of blood T cell repertoires in COVID-19. Specimen: peripheral blood. This receptor was obtained from a woman of 80 years or more with COVID-19, enrolled during active disease. The genes are TRBV11-2 and TRBJ1-5; 7 bases fit TRBD1. The CDR3 is CASSRDRSNQPQHF. CDR3 nucleotide sequence: TGTGCCAGCAGCCGGGACAGATCCAATCAGCCCCAGCATTTT.